The clone carrying this TCR beta chain was counted many times. Its antigen is unidentified. The source of the sample is a study of early T cells in non-severe SARS-CoV-2 infection. Unique molecular identifiers were added to individual cDNA molecules. Using its own MiXCR run on the 5' RACE reads, TCRdb lists one record per CDR3 protein. The sample includes 55,000 to 75,000 distinct CDR3 sequences, about 6% of them seen just once. The study's findings and limits: The VDJdb matching leaned toward anti-spike CD8 responses and overlooked private and CD4 specificities.

Sequencing was performed on whole blood, taken at baseline. This clonotype was obtained from an adult who was a healthcare worker with PCR-confirmed SARS-CoV-2 infection or an uninfected control (not recorded which).

CDR3 residues: CASSPSGSGNEQYF. CDR3 nucleotide sequence: TGTGCCAGCTCACCGAGCGGGAGTGGGAACGAGCAGTACTTC. The chain has TRBV18 and TRBJ2-7; 8 bases align to TRBD2. Germline lookup yields CDR1 KGHSH and CDR2 LQKENI. The CDR3 is 14 residues long. With 3 bases clipped from V and 5 bases from J, the junction kept 6 bases outside the gene matches.